This entry is about one T cell receptor (beta chain). Via MiXCR, TCRdb re-called the 5' RACE reads, giving one row per CDR3 protein. The data hold hundreds of thousands of distinct CDR3 sequences, with roughly 20% observed a single time. This specimen belongs to a study of T-cell memory formation after mild COVID-19. The CDR3 loop spans 15 amino acids. In germline, CDR1 is LNHNV, CDR2 YYDKDF (reference sequence). V dropped 0 bases and J dropped 10; count of bases not matched to a gene: 4. This sequence joins TRBV15 and TRBJ1-6; 9 nucleotides align to TRBD1. What was sequenced was PBMCs or a T cell subset sorted from them (not recorded which). This receptor was taken from an adult woman who had mild COVID-19 (a few samples of this study predate the infection). Cell type and time point are not known. CDR3 sequence (DNA): TGTGCCACCAGCAGAGATCGGGGACAGGGCTCACCCCTCCACTTT. Its protein is CATSRDRGQGSPLHF.